The 14 T cell receptor beta chains in this list originate from one sample, sequenced in a study of cytomegalovirus exposure and HLA in healthy donors. PCR employed 60 Vbeta and 13 Jbeta primers. Some clones are missing from TCRdb's copy, which holds only in-frame ones; the method was immunoSEQ multiplex PCR. Here the sample spans 110,000 or so clones, 70% to 80% being singletons. The source material was PBMCs. These receptors originate from a man in his fifties or sixties in good health and CMV-seropositive.

This clone was recorded a few times. The V and J genes are TRBV29-1 and TRBJ1-5; 10 nucleotides line up with TRBD1. The germline gives CDR1 SQVTM, CDR2 ANQGSEA. The V segment lost 6 bases and the J segment 5 bases; nucleotides outside the gene matches: 4. The length of the CDR3 is 13 residues. The CDR3 DNA follows: TGCAGCGTCGGGACAGGGGCTCATCAGCCCCAGCATTTT. Amino acid sequence: CSVGTGAHQPQHF.

This clone was observed once. The chain uses TRBV5-5 and TRBJ1-5, with D perhaps TRBD1 (6 bases). Per germline, CDR1 SGHKS and CDR2 YYEKEE (reference sequence). The CDR3 loop spans 15 amino acids. Trimming stripped 0 bases from V and 7 bases from J, with 14 bases between. The CDR3 DNA follows: TGTGCCAGCAGCTTGGTGGGGGCCCTGGGGCAGCCCCAGCATTTT. It yields the protein CASSLVGALGQPQHF.

The V gene is TRBV15, the J gene TRBJ2-7; D perhaps matches TRBD1 (6 bases). Looked up from germline, CDR1 is LNHNV and CDR2 is YYDKDF (reference sequence). CDR3 size: 14 residues. Between the trimmed V and J ends, which lost 5 bases and 6 bases, there was a span of 17 bases. This CDR3 reads CATSRAPQGREQYF. For the CDR3, the DNA is TGTGCCACCAGCCGAGCCCCGCAGGGGCGCGAGCAGTACTTC. Full variable domain (outside the CDR3, taken from reference TRBV15 and TRBJ2-7): DAMVIQNPRYQVTQFGKPVTLSCSQTLNHNVMYWYQQKSSQAPKLLFHYYDKDFNNEADTPDNFQSRRPNTSFCFLDIRSPGLGDTAMYLCATSRAPQGREQYFGPGTRLTVT.

This clone was found once. This chain joins TRBV4-1 and TRBJ1-1; 9 nucleotides agree with TRBD1. This CDR3 has 15 residues. Germline V CDR1 and CDR2: MGHRA, YSYEKL. V was clipped by 3 bases and J by 1 base; unmatched bases: 3. The CDR3 sequence: CASSQEGQGNTEAFF. The CDR3 region has the DNA TGCGCCAGCAGCCAGGAGGGACAGGGGAACACTGAAGCTTTCTTT.

This clone was picked up one time. Written as DNA, the CDR3 is TGTGCCAGCAGAACAGGATCCGGCGACACCGGGGAGCTGTTTTTT. Encoded protein: CASRTGSGDTGELFF. The chain links TRBV2 to TRBJ2-2; maybe TRBD1 (5 bases). The ends were cut back, 6 bases at V and 3 bases at J, with 14 bases in the middle. Looked up from germline, CDR1 is SNHLY and CDR2 is FYNNEI. CDR3 length equals 15 residues. Full variable domain (remainder filled in from reference TRBV2 and TRBJ2-2): EPEVTQTPSHQVTQMGQEVILRCVPISNHLYFYWYRQILGQKVEFLVSFYNNEISEKSEIFDDQFSVERPDGSNFTLKIRSTKLEDSAMYFCASRTGSGDTGELFFGEGSRLTVL.

The chain uses TRBV2 and TRBJ2-3; the D gene is possibly TRBD1 (5 bases). V gave up 5 bases and J gave up 6 bases, with 27 bases separating them. The CDR3 runs to 18 residues. Germline V gives CDR1 SNHLY, CDR2 FYNNEI. The CDR3 DNA follows: TGTGCCAGCAGTTCACGGAGCCAGGGTTTCGCTAGGTCGGATACGCAGTATTTT. This translates into CASSSRSQGFARSDTQYF. Together with reference TRBV2 and TRBJ2-3, the CDR3 gives the full variable domain: EPEVTQTPSHQVTQMGQEVILRCVPISNHLYFYWYRQILGQKVEFLVSFYNNEISEKSEIFDDQFSVERPDGSNFTLKIRSTKLEDSAMYFCASSSRSQGFARSDTQYFGPGTRLTVL.

The CDR3 nucleotides read TGTGCCAGCGGCTCGGGACTCGACACAGATACGCAGTATTTT. It is translated as CASGSGLDTDTQYF. The chain is built from TRBV2 and TRBJ2-3; possible D gene TRBD2, 6 bases. The germline V gene has CDR1 SNHLY and CDR2 FYNNEI. The CDR3 has 14 amino acids. V was shortened by 8 bases and J by 2 bases, with 14 bases between the two germline ends.

V usage is TRBV6-5 and J usage is TRBJ2-7; the D gene is possibly TRBD1 (6 bases). Trimming left V 6 bases short and J 1 base short, with 10 bases between. Germline V gives CDR1 MNHEY, CDR2 SVGAGI. This CDR3 spans 13 amino acids. The CDR3 sequence is CASSSGQSYEQYF. The CDR3 DNA reads as TGTGCCAGCAGCTCCGGACAGTCCTACGAGCAGTACTTC.

The genes are TRBV10-3 and TRBJ2-3; 7 nucleotides agree with TRBD1. CDR1 ENHRY and CDR2 SYGVKD come from the germline V gene. Trimming at V came to 2 bases and at J to 2 bases, leaving 4 bases not matched to a gene. The CDR3 covers 15 residues. The CDR3 loop is CAISERQGNTDTQYF. The CDR3 DNA is TGTGCCATCAGTGAGAGACAGGGTAACACAGATACGCAGTATTTT.

The rearrangement links TRBV6-6 to TRBJ1-1; 7 bases are shared with TRBD1. CDR1 is MNHNY, CDR2 SVGAGI, per germline (reference sequence). With 7 bases clipped from V and 4 bases from J, the junction kept 9 bases outside the gene matches. This CDR3 has 14 residues. Here the CDR3 DNA reads TGTGCCAGCACCAGGGGGGCGGGGGGCACTGAAGCTTTCTTT. Translation: CASTRGAGGTEAFF.

The V call is TRBV7-2, the J call TRBJ2-3; 8 nucleotides match TRBD2. CDR1 SGHTA and CDR2 FQGNSA come from the germline V gene. The length of the CDR3 is 15 residues. V lost 2 bases, J lost 6 bases, and 7 bases stayed unmatched. The CDR3: CASSLQNGGEDTQYF. The CDR3 nucleotides are TGTGCCAGCAGCTTACAAAACGGGGGGGAGGATACGCAGTATTTT.

The CDR3 DNA follows: TGTGCCAGCAGCTTTAGCAGGGAGCTGTTTTTT. This gives the protein CASSFSRELFF. The chain carries TRBV14 and TRBJ2-2, with D hard to call. Germline assignment: CDR1 SGHDN and CDR2 FVKESK. V lost 5 bases and J lost 9, with 7 bases in between. CDR3 length equals 11 residues.

This clone showed up just once. This rearrangement joins TRBV2 to TRBJ2-2; 8 positions match TRBD2. Losses at the gene ends were 9 bases for V and 3 bases for J; bases not matched to a gene: 6. The CDR3 sequence is 14 residues long. From germline, CDR1 is SNHLY and CDR2 FYNNEI. In DNA form, the CDR3 reads TGTGCCAGGTCGAGCGGGGGAGACACCGGGGAGCTGTTTTTT. It is translated as CARSSGGDTGELFF.

The V gene is TRBV10-1, the J gene TRBJ2-7, with 10 positions matching TRBD1. Germline assignment: CDR1 WNHNN and CDR2 SYGVQD (reference sequence). The CDR3 is 13 residues long. Trimming cost V 6 bases and J 5 bases; bases outside gene matches: 4. CDR3 DNA sequence: TGCGCCAGCAGCATGACAGGGGGCCACGAGCAGTACTTC. Its protein is CASSMTGGHEQYF.